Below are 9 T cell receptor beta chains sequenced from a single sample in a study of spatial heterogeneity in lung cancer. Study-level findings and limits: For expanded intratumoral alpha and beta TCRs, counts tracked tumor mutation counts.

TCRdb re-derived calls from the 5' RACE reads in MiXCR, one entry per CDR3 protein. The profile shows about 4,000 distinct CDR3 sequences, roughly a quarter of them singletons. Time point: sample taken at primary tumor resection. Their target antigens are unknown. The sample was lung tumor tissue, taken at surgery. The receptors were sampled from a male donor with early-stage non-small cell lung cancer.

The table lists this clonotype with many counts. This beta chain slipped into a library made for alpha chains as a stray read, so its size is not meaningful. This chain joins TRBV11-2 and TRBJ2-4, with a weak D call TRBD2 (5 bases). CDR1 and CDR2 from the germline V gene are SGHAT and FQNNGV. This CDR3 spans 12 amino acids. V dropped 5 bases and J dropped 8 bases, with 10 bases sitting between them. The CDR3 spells CASSPPGDIQYF. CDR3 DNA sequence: TGTGCCAGCAGCCCACCCGGGGACATTCAGTACTTC.

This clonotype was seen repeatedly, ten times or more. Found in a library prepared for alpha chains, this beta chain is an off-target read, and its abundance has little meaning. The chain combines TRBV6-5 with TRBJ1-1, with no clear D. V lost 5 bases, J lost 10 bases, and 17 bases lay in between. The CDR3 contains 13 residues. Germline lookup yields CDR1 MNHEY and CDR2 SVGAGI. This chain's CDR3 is CASSQGLNGGAFF. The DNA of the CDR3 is TGTGCCAGCAGTCAAGGACTTAACGGCGGAGCTTTCTTT.

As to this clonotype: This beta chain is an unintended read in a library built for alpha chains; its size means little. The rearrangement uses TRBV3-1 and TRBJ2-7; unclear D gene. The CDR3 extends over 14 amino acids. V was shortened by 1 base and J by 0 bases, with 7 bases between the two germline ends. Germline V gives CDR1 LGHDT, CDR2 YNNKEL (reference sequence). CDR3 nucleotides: TGTGCCAGCAGCCAAGTTAGGGCCTCCTACGAGCAGTACTTC. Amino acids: CASSQVRASYEQYF.

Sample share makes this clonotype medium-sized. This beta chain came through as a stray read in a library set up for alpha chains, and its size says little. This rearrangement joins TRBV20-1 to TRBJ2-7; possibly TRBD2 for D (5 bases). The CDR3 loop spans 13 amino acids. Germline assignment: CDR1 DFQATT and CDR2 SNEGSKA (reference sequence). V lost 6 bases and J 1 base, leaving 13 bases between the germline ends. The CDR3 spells CSAKIRTSYEQYF. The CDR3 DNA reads TGCAGTGCCAAGATCAGGACTTCCTACGAGCAGTACTTC.

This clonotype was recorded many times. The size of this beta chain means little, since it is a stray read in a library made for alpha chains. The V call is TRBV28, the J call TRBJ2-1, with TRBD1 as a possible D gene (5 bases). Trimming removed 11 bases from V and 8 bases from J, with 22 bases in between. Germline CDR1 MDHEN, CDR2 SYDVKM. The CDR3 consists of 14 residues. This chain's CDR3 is CAWGSSAGPDEQFF. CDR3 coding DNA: TGTGCCTGGGGTTCCAGTGCAGGGCCCGATGAGCAGTTCTTC.

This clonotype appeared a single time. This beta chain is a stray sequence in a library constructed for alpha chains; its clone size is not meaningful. The CDR3 loop reads CASSLRPSQGGELFF. CDR3 in DNA: TGTGCCAGCAGCCTAAGGCCGTCTCAGGGCGGGGAGCTGTTTTTT. The rearrangement joins TRBV6-5 to TRBJ2-2; D may be TRBD1 (5 bases). V shed 6 bases and J shed 7 bases, with 18 bases lying between them. This CDR3 has 15 residues. In germline, CDR1 is MNHEY, CDR2 SVGAGI.

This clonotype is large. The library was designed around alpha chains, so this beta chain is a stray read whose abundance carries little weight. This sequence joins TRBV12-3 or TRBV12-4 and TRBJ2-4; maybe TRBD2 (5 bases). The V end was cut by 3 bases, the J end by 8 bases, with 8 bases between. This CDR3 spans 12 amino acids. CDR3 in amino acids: CASSFNGDIQYF. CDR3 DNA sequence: TGTGCCAGCAGTTTCAACGGGGACATTCAGTACTTC.

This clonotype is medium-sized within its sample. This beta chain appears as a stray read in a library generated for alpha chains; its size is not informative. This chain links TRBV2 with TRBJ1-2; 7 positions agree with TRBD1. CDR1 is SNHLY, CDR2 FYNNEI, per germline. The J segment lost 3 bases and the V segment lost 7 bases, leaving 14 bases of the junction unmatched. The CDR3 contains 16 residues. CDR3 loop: CASTRTGLLVDYGYTF. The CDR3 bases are TGTGCCAGCACCCGGACAGGTTTGCTCGTGGACTATGGCTACACCTTC.

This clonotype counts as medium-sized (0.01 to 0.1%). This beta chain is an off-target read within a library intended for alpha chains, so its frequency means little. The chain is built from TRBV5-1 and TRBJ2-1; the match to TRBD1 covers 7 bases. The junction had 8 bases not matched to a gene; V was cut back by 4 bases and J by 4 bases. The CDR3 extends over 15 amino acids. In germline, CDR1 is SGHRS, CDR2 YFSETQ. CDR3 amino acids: CASSLTGTVYNEQFF. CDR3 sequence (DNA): TGCGCCAGCAGCCTAACCGGGACAGTTTACAATGAGCAGTTCTTC.